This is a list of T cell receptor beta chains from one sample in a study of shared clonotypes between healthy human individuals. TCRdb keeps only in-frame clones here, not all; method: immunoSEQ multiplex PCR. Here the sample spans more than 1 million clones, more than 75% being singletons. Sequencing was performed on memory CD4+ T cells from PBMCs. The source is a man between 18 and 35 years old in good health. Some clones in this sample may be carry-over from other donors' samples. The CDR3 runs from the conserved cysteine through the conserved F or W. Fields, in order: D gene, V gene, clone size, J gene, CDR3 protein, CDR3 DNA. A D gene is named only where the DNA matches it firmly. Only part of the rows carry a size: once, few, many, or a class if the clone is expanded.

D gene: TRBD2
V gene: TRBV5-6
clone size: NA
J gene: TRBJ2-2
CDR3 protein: CASSSLAGGITGELFF
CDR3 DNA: TGTGCCAGCAGCTCTTTAGCGGGAGGGATTACCGGGGAGCTGTTTTTT

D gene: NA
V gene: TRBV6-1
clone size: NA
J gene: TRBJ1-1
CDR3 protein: CASSDRGEAFF
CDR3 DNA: TGTGCCAGCAGTGACAGGGGAGAAGCTTTCTTT

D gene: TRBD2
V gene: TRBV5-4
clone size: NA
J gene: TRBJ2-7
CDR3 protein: CASSLAGEGSYEQYF
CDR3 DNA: TGTGCCAGCAGCTTAGCGGGAGAGGGTTCCTACGAGCAGTACTTC

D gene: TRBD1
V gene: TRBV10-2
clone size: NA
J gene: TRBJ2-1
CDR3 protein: CASSLNGQGARNEQFF
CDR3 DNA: TGCGCCAGCAGCCTCAATGGACAGGGGGCACGGAATGAGCAGTTCTTC

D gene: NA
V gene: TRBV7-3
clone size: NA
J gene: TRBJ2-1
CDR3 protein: CASSLGGKPNEQFF
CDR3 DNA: TGTGCCAGCAGCTTAGGCGGTAAGCCCAATGAGCAGTTCTTC

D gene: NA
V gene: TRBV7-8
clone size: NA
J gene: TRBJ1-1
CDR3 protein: CASTSDRTTEAFF
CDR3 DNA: TGTGCCAGCACCTCCGACAGGACCACTGAAGCTTTCTTT

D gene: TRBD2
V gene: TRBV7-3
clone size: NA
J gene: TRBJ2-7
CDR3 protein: CASSLGLAGVDEQYF
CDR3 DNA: TGTGCCAGCAGCTTAGGACTAGCGGGAGTAGACGAGCAGTACTTC

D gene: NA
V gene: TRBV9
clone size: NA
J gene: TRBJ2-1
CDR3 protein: CASSVATGFWNEQFF
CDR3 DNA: TGTGCCAGCAGCGTAGCTACGGGGTTTTGGAATGAGCAGTTCTTC

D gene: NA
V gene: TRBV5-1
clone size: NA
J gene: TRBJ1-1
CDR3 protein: CASSSVGADTEAFF
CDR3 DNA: TGCGCCAGCAGCTCCGTGGGGGCGGACACTGAAGCTTTCTTT

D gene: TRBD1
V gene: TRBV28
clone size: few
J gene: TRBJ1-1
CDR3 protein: CASGGRGPQAAFF
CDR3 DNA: TGTGCCAGTGGGGGGAGGGGGCCACAGGCAGCTTTCTTT

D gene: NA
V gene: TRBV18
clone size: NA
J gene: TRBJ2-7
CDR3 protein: CASSRDTTYEQYF
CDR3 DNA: TGTGCCAGCTCCCGGGACACGACCTACGAGCAGTACTTC

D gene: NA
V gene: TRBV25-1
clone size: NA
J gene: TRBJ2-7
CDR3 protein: CASSEYSYEQYF
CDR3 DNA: TGTGCCAGCAGTGAATATAGTTACGAGCAGTACTTC

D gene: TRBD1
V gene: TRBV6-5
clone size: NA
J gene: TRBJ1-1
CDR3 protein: CASSPDRGTEAFF
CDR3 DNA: TGTGCCAGCAGCCCCGACAGGGGAACTGAAGCTTTCTTT

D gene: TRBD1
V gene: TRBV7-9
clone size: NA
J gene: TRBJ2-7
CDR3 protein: CASSKGQGYEQYF
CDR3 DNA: TGTGCCAGCAGCAAGGGACAGGGCTACGAGCAGTACTTC

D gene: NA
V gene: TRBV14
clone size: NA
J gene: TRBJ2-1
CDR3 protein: CASSQDRGFSYNEQFF
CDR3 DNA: TGTGCCAGCAGCCAAGATCGAGGGTTTTCCTACAATGAGCAGTTCTTC

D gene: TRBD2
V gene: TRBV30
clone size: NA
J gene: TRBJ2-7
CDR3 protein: CAWSTRPGTSGRGSYEQYF
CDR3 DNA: TGTGCCTGGAGTACCCGACCCGGGACTAGCGGGAGAGGCTCCTACGAGCAGTACTTC

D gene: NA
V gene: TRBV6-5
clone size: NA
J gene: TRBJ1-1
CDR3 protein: CASAGVNTEAFF
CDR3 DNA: TGTGCCAGCGCCGGGGTGAACACTGAAGCTTTCTTT

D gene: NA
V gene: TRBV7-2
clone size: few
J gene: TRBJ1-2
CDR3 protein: CASSHDLNYGYTF
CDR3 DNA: TGTGCCAGCAGCCACGACTTAAACTATGGCTACACCTTC

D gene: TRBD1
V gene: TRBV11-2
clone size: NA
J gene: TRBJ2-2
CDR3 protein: CASNYHRGTGELFF
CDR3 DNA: TGTGCCAGCAACTACCACAGGGGCACCGGGGAGCTGTTTTTT

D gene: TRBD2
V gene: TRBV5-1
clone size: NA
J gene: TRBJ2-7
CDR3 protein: CASSPSGGEPGEQYF
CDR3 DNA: TGCGCCAGCAGCCCCTCCGGGGGGGAGCCAGGCGAGCAGTACTTC

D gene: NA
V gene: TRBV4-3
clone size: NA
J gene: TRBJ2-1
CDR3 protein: CASSQDWDPSYNEQFF
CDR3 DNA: TGCGCCAGCAGCCAAGATTGGGACCCGTCATATAATGAGCAGTTCTTC

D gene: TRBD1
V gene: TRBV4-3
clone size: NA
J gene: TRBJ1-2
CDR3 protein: CASSQVGGQGGGYTF
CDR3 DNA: TGCGCCAGCAGCCAAGTTGGGGGACAGGGCGGTGGCTACACCTTC

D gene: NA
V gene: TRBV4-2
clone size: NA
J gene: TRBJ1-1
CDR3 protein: CASSQDHWSGAFF
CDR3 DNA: TGTGCCAGCAGCCAAGATCATTGGAGCGGAGCTTTCTTT

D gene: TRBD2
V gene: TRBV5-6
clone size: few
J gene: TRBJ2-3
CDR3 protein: CASSSTGLAGVPTTDTQYF
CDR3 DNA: TGTGCCAGCAGCTCCACAGGACTAGCGGGCGTCCCAACCACAGATACGCAGTATTTT

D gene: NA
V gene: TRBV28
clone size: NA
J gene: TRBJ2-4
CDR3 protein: CASSPGTGIQYF
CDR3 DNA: TGTGCCAGCAGTCCCGGGACGGGCATTCAGTACTTC

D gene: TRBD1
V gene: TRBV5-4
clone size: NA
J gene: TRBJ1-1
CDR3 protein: CASSASGGANTEAFF
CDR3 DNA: TGTGCCAGCAGCGCCTCAGGGGGCGCTAACACTGAAGCTTTCTTT

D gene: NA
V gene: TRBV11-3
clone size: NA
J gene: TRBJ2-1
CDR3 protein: CASSPGPYNEQFF
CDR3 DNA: TGTGCCAGCAGCCCGGGACCCTACAATGAGCAGTTCTTC

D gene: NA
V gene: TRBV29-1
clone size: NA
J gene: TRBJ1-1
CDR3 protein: CSVHRNKYTEAFF
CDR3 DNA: TGCAGCGTTCATAGGAACAAGTACACTGAAGCTTTCTTT

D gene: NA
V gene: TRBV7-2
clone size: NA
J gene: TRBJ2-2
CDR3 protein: CASRDSVGELFF
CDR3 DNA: TGTGCCAGCAGGGACTCGGTCGGGGAGCTGTTTTTT

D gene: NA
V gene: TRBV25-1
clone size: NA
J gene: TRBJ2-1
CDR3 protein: CASSPFQGTEQFF
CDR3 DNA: TGTGCCAGCAGTCCATTTCAGGGGACTGAGCAGTTCTTC

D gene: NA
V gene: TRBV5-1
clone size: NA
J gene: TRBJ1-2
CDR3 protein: CASSPGGGSNYGYTF
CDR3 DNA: TGCGCCAGCAGCCCGGGTGGAGGGAGTAACTATGGCTACACCTTC

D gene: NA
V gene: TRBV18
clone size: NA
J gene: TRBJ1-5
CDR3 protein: CASSPNDNQPQHF
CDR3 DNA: TGTGCCAGCTCACCAAACGACAATCAGCCCCAGCATTTT

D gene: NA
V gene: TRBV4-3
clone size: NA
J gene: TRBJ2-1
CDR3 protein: CASSQEASLTYNEQFF
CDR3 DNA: TGCGCCAGCAGCCAAGAGGCGAGTTTGACCTACAATGAGCAGTTCTTC

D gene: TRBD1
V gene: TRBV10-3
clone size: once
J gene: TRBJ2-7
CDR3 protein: CAIAPSGTGAYEQYF
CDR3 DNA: TGTGCCATCGCCCCATCCGGGACAGGCGCCTACGAGCAGTACTTC

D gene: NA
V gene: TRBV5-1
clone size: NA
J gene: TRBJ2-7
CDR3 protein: CASSWGGGQSYEQYF
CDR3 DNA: TGCGCCAGCAGCTGGGGAGGGGGACAGAGCTACGAGCAGTACTTC

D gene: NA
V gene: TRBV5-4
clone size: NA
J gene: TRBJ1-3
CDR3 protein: CASSHDRIGNTIYF
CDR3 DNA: TGTGCCAGCAGCCATGACAGGATAGGAAACACCATATATTTT

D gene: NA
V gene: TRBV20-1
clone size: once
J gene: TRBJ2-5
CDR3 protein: CSAKETQYF
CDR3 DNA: TGCAGTGCAAAAGAGACCCAGTACTTC

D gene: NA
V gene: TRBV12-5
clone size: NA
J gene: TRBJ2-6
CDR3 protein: CASGPGVSYSGANVLTF
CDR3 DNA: TGTGCTAGTGGCCCGGGGGTATCCTACTCTGGGGCCAACGTCCTGACTTTC

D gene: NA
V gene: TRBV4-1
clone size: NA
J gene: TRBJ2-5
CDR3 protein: CASSQGARVRETQYF
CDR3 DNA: TGCGCCAGCAGCCAGGGGGCCAGGGTACGAGAGACCCAGTACTTC

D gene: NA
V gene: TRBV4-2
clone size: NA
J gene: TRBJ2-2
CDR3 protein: CASSQVGKTGELFF
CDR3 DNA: TGTGCCAGCAGCCAAGTTGGGAAGACCGGGGAGCTGTTTTTT

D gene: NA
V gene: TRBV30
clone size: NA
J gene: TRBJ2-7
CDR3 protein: CAWSVWGLGAYEQYF
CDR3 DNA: TGTGCCTGGAGTGTATGGGGATTGGGTGCCTACGAGCAGTACTTC

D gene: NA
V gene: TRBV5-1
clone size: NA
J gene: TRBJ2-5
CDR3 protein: CASTSREGYQETQYF
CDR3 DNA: TGCGCCAGCACCTCCCGCGAAGGGTACCAAGAGACCCAGTACTTC

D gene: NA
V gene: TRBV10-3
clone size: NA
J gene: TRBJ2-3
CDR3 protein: CAISVSDKRTDTQYF
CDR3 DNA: TGTGCCATCAGTGTAAGTGACAAAAGGACAGATACGCAGTATTTT

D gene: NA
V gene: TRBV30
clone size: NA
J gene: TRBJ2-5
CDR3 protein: CAGGGTQETQYF
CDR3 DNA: TGTGCCGGGGGCGGGACCCAAGAGACCCAGTACTTC

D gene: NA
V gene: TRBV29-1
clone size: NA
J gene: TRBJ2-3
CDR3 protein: CSVGVGSAQYF
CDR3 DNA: TGCAGCGTTGGGGTGGGTTCGGCGCAGTATTTT